A selection of T cell receptor beta chains follows, all from one sample in a study of beta chain features in type 1 diabetes. Using immunoSEQ multiplex PCR, the repertoire was profiled, and TCRdb retains in-frame clones only, with some absent. Of around 690,000 clones listed, around 12% are singletons. Sequenced material: naive CD4+ T cells from blood. All receptors derive from a man between 25 and 39 years old with type 1 diabetes. The CDR3 runs from the conserved cysteine through the conserved F or W. D genes are given only for firm matches. Size is stated for part of the rows, as once, few or many counts, or as a class when the clone is expanded.

cdr3_length,d_call,v_call,clone_size,j_call,cdr3_nt,cdr3_aa
14,TRBD1,TRBV7-6,few,TRBJ2-1,TGTGCCAGCAGCTCCAGGGGGTTGGGCAATGAGCAGTTCTTC,CASSSRGLGNEQFF
14,TRBD1,TRBV5-1,NA,TRBJ2-7,TGCGCCAGCAATCGGGGACAGGGGACCGACGAGCAGTACTTC,CASNRGQGTDEQYF
15,NA,TRBV4-3,few,TRBJ1-5,TGCGCCAGCAGCCAAGAGGGGGGGCGGAATCAGCCCCAGCATTTT,CASSQEGGRNQPQHF
15,NA,TRBV7-8,few,TRBJ1-4,TGTGCCAGCAGCTTAGCGGGGGAGAGGAATGAAAAACTGTTTTTT,CASSLAGERNEKLFF
15,TRBD1,TRBV4-3,NA,TRBJ2-3,TGCGCCAGCAGCCAAGGGACAGGGAGAACAGATACGCAGTATTTT,CASSQGTGRTDTQYF
14,NA,TRBV28,few,TRBJ1-6,TGTGCCAGCACTCAACCGGGGGCTCCTTCACCCCTCCACTTT,CASTQPGAPSPLHF
11,NA,TRBV2,few,TRBJ2-1,TGTGCCAGCAATCGGGCAAATGAGCAGTTCTTC,CASNRANEQFF
18,TRBD1,TRBV25-1,NA,TRBJ2-4,TGTGCCAGCAGTGGTCCCGGGACAGGGGCCGCCGCCACCAACATTCAGTACTTC,CASSGPGTGAAATNIQYF
14,NA,TRBV7-9,NA,TRBJ1-2,TGTGCCAGCAGTTTCAGGGAAGTTAACTATGGCTACACCTTC,CASSFREVNYGYTF
16,NA,TRBV7-2,few,TRBJ1-2,TGTGCCAGCAGCCCTACGTCAGGCAGGGTATGGTATGGCTACACCTTC,CASSPTSGRVWYGYTF
16,TRBD1,TRBV7-9,NA,TRBJ1-1,TGTGCCAGCAGCATCTTCGACAGGGGGCCCGGCACTGAAGCTTTCTTT,CASSIFDRGPGTEAFF
15,NA,TRBV9,NA,TRBJ2-7,TGTGCCAGCACCCCTACCGCGGGGATAGCCTACGAGCAGTACTTC,CASTPTAGIAYEQYF
16,NA,TRBV7-9,NA,TRBJ2-6,TGTGCCAGCAGCCCACGGACGGTCTCTGGGGCCAACGTCCTGACTTTC,CASSPRTVSGANVLTF
15,NA,TRBV27,NA,TRBJ1-2,TGTGCCAGCAGCTCTGAACAGGGTAGTTGGAGCGGCTACACCTTC,CASSSEQGSWSGYTF
14,TRBD1,TRBV7-9,NA,TRBJ1-1,TGTGCCAGCAGCTCAAATAGGGGGCACACTGAAGCTTTCTTT,CASSSNRGHTEAFF
12,NA,TRBV7-4,NA,TRBJ2-7,TGTGCCAGCAGCTTTTATCTGTACGAGCAGTACTTC,CASSFYLYEQYF
16,TRBD1,TRBV5-1,NA,TRBJ1-2,TGCGCCAGCAGCGTGCGACAGGGATCCCAATCGAGTGGCTACACCTTC,CASSVRQGSQSSGYTF
14,TRBD1,TRBV7-2,few,TRBJ2-5,TGTGCCAGCAGCACCCGACAGGGCCAAGAGACCCAGTACTTC,CASSTRQGQETQYF
15,TRBD1,TRBV7-2,NA,TRBJ1-2,TGTGCCAGCAGCACAGGGACAGGGGCGAACTATGGCTACACCTTC,CASSTGTGANYGYTF
12,NA,TRBV6-1,few,TRBJ1-1,TGTGCCAGCAGTGATGGGCACCAGGGAGCTTTCTTT,CASSDGHQGAFF
16,TRBD1,TRBV6-5,NA,TRBJ1-2,TGTGCCAGCAGTTACCGGGACAGCTATCCCAGCTATGGCTACACCTTC,CASSYRDSYPSYGYTF
16,NA,TRBV10-3,NA,TRBJ2-1,TGTGCCATCAGTGAGTCGACAAGCGGGTCCTACAATGAGCAGTTCTTC,CAISESTSGSYNEQFF
13,NA,TRBV30,NA,TRBJ2-3,TGTGCCTGGAGTGTACAGGACTACACTCGGCAGTATTTT,CAWSVQDYTRQYF
14,NA,TRBV2,few,TRBJ1-2,TGTGCCAGCAGTGCATCCCGGGAGCTCTATGGCTACACCTTC,CASSASRELYGYTF
15,NA,TRBV19,NA,TRBJ2-2,TGTGCCAGTACCAGGCAGGGGCGAAACACCGGGGAGCTGTTTTTT,CASTRQGRNTGELFF
13,NA,TRBV7-6,NA,TRBJ1-1,TGTGCCAGCAGCCCAAAGATGGATCCTGAAGCTTTCTTT,CASSPKMDPEAFF
15,NA,TRBV4-2,NA,TRBJ2-1,TGTGCCAGCAGCCGAGATGAAACCGGGACAAAAGAGCAGTTCTTC,CASSRDETGTKEQFF
15,TRBD1,TRBV12-5,NA,TRBJ2-7,TGTGCTAGTGGTTGGGGGACAGGTCATCCTTACGAGCAGTACTTC,CASGWGTGHPYEQYF
18,NA,TRBV5-6,NA,TRBJ1-5,TGTGCCAGCAGCTTGTGGGGCCAGCCTGACTATAGCAATCAGCCCCAGCATTTT,CASSLWGQPDYSNQPQHF
14,NA,TRBV12-5,NA,TRBJ1-5,TGTGCTAGTGGTTTAGGGGGGGTAGGTCAGCCCCAGCATTTT,CASGLGGVGQPQHF
17,TRBD2,TRBV10-2,few,TRBJ2-3,TGCGCCAGCAGCGGAAGCGGGGGGAGCCCAGCTGGAGATACGCAGTATTTT,CASSGSGGSPAGDTQYF
16,NA,TRBV4-2,few,TRBJ2-7,TGTGCCAGCAGCCAAGATCTTAATCGGGCCAATTACGAGCAGTACTTC,CASSQDLNRANYEQYF
15,TRBD1,TRBV4-1,NA,TRBJ1-5,TGCGCCAGCAGCCAAGTGGACAGGGACGATCAGCCCCAGCATTTT,CASSQVDRDDQPQHF
13,NA,TRBV10-3,few,TRBJ1-2,TGTGCCATCAGGTTTTCAGCGGTAGATGGCTACACCTTC,CAIRFSAVDGYTF
13,NA,TRBV2,few,TRBJ2-7,TGTGCCAGCAGTCGCAGGGCATCCTACGAGCAGTACTTC,CASSRRASYEQYF
14,NA,TRBV29-1,NA,TRBJ2-6,TGCAGCGTTGAACCCGGAACTGGGGCCAACGTCCTGACTTTC,CSVEPGTGANVLTF
12,NA,TRBV5-1,NA,TRBJ2-5,TGCGCCAGCAGCGCCCGGCAAGAGACCCAGTACTTC,CASSARQETQYF
14,NA,TRBV30,few,TRBJ2-1,TGTGCCTGGAGTGCCGTTTCAAACTACAATGAGCAGTTCTTC,CAWSAVSNYNEQFF
18,TRBD2,TRBV30,few,TRBJ2-7,TGTGCCTGGAGTGTACTCCCTATGTACTTAGCGGGGGGGTACGAGCAGTACTTC,CAWSVLPMYLAGGYEQYF
16,NA,TRBV4-1,few,TRBJ1-2,TGCGCCAGCAGCCAACCGACTCGAGATCGGGGTTATGGCTACACCTTC,CASSQPTRDRGYGYTF
12,NA,TRBV18,NA,TRBJ2-1,TGTGCCAGCTCACCACCCCAGGGTCGACAGTTCTTC,CASSPPQGRQFF
14,NA,TRBV5-4,few,TRBJ2-3,TGTGCCAGCAGCCCTGGATGGAGCACAGATACGCAGTATTTT,CASSPGWSTDTQYF
17,NA,TRBV7-2,NA,TRBJ2-6,TGTGCCAGCAGCGGGGGCGCCAGGGGAATCGGGGCCAACGTCCTGACTTTC,CASSGGARGIGANVLTF
16,NA,TRBV28,few,TRBJ1-5,TGTGCCAGCAGGGAAAGCAAGTGGGGGCCATATCAGCCCCAGCATTTT,CASRESKWGPYQPQHF
14,NA,TRBV2,few,TRBJ2-3,TGTGCCAGCAGACAGCGGGCTAGCACAGATACGCAGTATTTT,CASRQRASTDTQYF
11,NA,TRBV29-1,NA,TRBJ2-7,TGCAGCGCTACAGGATCCTACGAGCAGTACTTC,CSATGSYEQYF
19,NA,TRBV4-3,NA,TRBJ2-6,TGCGCCAGCAGCCAAGATGGGTCGGTTTGGACTTCAGGGGCCAACGTCCTGACTTTC,CASSQDGSVWTSGANVLTF
14,NA,TRBV6-6,NA,TRBJ1-3,TGTGCCAGCAGTTACAAAGGCGCTGGAAACACCATATATTTT,CASSYKGAGNTIYF
14,TRBD1,TRBV6-5,few,TRBJ2-5,TGTGCCAGCAGTCAGGACAGGGGGCATGGGACCCAGTACTTC,CASSQDRGHGTQYF
14,NA,TRBV7-2,few,TRBJ2-5,TGTGCCAGCACCCTTACAAGGGCCCAAGAGACCCAGTACTTC,CASTLTRAQETQYF
15,TRBD2,TRBV7-2,NA,TRBJ2-1,TGTGCCAGCAGCTTTAGCGGGGGAACCTACAATGAGCAGTTCTTC,CASSFSGGTYNEQFF
15,NA,TRBV5-1,NA,TRBJ1-2,TGCGCCAGCAGCTTGGAGGGTCAGGGACTCTATGGCTACACCTTC,CASSLEGQGLYGYTF
14,NA,TRBV9,NA,TRBJ1-4,TGTGCCAGCAGCGCGGTCAGTGGTGATGAAAAACTGTTTTTT,CASSAVSGDEKLFF
16,NA,TRBV10-3,few,TRBJ2-7,TGTGCCATCAGTGAGTCGGGGCACCAGAACTCCTACGAGCAGTACTTC,CAISESGHQNSYEQYF
12,TRBD1,TRBV6-5,NA,TRBJ1-2,TGTGCCAGCAGACCGACAGGGGGTGGCTACACCTTC,CASRPTGGGYTF
14,TRBD1,TRBV14,few,TRBJ1-6,TGTGCCAGCAGCCAAACAGGGGGTAATTCACCCCTCCACTTT,CASSQTGGNSPLHF
16,TRBD2,TRBV6-1,NA,TRBJ2-5,TGTGCCAGCAGTGGGGGACTAGCGGGGTCCCAAGAGACCCAGTACTTC,CASSGGLAGSQETQYF
16,TRBD1,TRBV6-7,NA,TRBJ1-6,TGTGCCAGGCCGACGCAAAGACAGGGGGATGATTCACCCCTCCACTTT,CARPTQRQGDDSPLHF